The clone carrying this TCR beta chain has just a few counts. The data originate from a study of low-dose radiotherapy and immunotherapy resistance in tumors. Study in general: A total of 6.5 Gy was given to Cohort 1 as 0.5 Gy per fraction every 2 weeks. Gene-specific TRAV and TRBV primers were used for first-strand cDNA, covering alpha and beta chains.

For amplifying TCRs, the PCR ran for about 22 cycles with Phusion, which was used together with a constant-region primer and the adapter on the V primers. A single record per CDR3 protein comes from TCRdb applying MiXCR to the reads. The sample consists of under 60,000 distinct CDR3 sequences, 33% of them appearing once. Trimming removed 3 bases at V and 0 bases at J, with 9 bases between. CDR3 length: 14 amino acids. Sample time point: after trial treatment. This sample's treatment: LDRT plus nivolumab, ipilimumab, low-dose cyclophosphamide and aspirin (RACIN trial). The chain couples TRBV12-3 or TRBV12-4 to TRBJ2-7; the D gene is possibly TRBD2 (6 bases). The sample consisted of PBMCs, taken after low-dose radiotherapy plus immunotherapy. This sequence was found in a male donor with rectosigmoid adenocarcinoma. CDR3 sequence reads: CASSFDGSSYEQYF. The DNA for the CDR3 is TGTGCCAGCAGTTTCGACGGGAGCTCCTACGAGCAGTACTTC.